These 4 T cell receptor beta chains share one sample of origin, sequenced in a study of T cells in Graves' hyperthyroidism and ophthalmopathy. RNA transcripts yielded amplified TCR beta CDR3 regions. RT-PCR in the first round (using the HTBI primer set) targeted the TCR CDR3. MiXCR, run by TCRdb on the multiplex PCR reads, gives a single entry per CDR3 protein. Found here are some 400,000 distinct CDR3 sequences, about 13% of them singletons; the top ten hold less than 25%. The sequenced material came from blood. The receptors were gathered from a man between 25 and 39 years old with Graves' hyperthyroidism that later progressed to Graves' ophthalmopathy.

A few counts support this clonotype. V gene TRBV24-1 combines with J gene TRBJ2-5; tentative D call: TRBD2 (6 bases). The germline V gene encodes CDR1 KGHDR and CDR2 SFDVKD. The CDR3 length is 14 residues. Between the trimmed V and J ends, which lost 4 bases and 5 bases, there was a span of 13 bases. The CDR3, as DNA: TGTGCCACCAGTGACCGACTAGTGGTCGAGACCCAGTACTTC. Amino acid sequence: CATSDRLVVETQYF.

This clonotype was picked up many times. This chain joins TRBV24-1 and TRBJ2-1; 11 bases are a match to TRBD2. CDR3 size: 19 residues. The V segment lost 2 bases and the J segment 5 bases; nucleotides outside the gene matches: 13. Germline V lookup: CDR1 KGHDR, CDR2 SFDVKD. The DNA for the CDR3 is TGTGCCACCAGTGATTGGCCTAGCGGGGGGCCTGACGCAAACAATGAGCAGTTCTTC. Protein: CATSDWPSGGPDANNEQFF.

This clonotype was recorded at least ten times. The gene calls are TRBV27 and TRBJ1-4; 8 bases are shared with TRBD1. J was trimmed by 3 bases and V by 3 bases; bases with no gene match: 6. Per the germline V gene, CDR1 is MNHEY and CDR2 is SMNVEV (reference sequence). The CDR3 contains 16 residues. CDR3 coding DNA: TGTGCCAGCAGTTTTTCCAGGGGGCGAGCTAATGAAAAACTGTTTTTT. It codes for CASSFSRGRANEKLFF.

This clonotype was seen only a few times. The chain carries TRBV24-1 and TRBJ2-5; a possible D gene is TRBD1 (5 bases). The germline CDR1 and CDR2 sequences are KGHDR and SFDVKD. Trimming pared 4 bases from V and 2 bases from J, leaving 16 bases between. The CDR3 has 16 amino acids. This CDR3 reads CATSDPKDSSQETQYF. The CDR3 DNA is TGTGCCACCAGTGACCCAAAAGACAGCTCTCAAGAGACCCAGTACTTC.